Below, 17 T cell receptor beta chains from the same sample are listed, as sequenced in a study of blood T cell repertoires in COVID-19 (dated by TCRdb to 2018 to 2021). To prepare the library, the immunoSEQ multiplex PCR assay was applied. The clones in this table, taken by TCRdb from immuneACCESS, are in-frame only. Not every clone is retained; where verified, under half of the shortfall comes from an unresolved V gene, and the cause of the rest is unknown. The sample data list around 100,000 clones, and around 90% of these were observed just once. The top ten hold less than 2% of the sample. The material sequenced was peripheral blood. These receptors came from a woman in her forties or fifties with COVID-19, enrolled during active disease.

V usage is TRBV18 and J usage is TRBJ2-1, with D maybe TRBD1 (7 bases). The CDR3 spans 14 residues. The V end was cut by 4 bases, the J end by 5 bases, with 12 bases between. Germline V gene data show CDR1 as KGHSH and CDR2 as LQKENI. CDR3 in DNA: TGTGCCAGCTCACTCCAGGGGGGCAACAATGAGCAGTTCTTC. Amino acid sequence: CASSLQGGNNEQFF.

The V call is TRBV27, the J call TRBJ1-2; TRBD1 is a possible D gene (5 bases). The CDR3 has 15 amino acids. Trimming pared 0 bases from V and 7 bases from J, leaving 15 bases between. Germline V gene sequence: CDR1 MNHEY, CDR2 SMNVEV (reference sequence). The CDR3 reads CASSLSITGGSGYTF. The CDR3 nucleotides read TGTGCCAGCAGTTTATCGATAACCGGGGGGTCTGGCTACACCTTC.

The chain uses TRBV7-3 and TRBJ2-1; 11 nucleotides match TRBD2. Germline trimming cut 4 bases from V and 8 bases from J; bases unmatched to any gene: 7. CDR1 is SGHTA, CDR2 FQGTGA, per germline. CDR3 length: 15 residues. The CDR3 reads CASSSSSGGSYEQFF. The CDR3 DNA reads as TGTGCCAGCAGCTCCTCTAGCGGGGGGTCGTATGAGCAGTTCTTC.

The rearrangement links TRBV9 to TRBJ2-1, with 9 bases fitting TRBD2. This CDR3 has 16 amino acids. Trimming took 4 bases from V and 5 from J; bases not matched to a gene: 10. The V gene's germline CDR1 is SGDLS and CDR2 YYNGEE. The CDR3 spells CASSPRRLAVDNEQFF. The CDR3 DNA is TGTGCCAGCAGCCCGCGACGACTAGCGGTGGACAATGAGCAGTTCTTC.

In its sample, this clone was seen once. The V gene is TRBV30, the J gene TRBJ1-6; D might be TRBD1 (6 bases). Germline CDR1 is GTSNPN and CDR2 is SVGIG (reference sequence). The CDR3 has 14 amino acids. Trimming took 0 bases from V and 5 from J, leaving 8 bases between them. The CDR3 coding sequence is TGTGCCTGGAGTGTAAACAGGGATAATTCACCCCTCCACTTT. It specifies CAWSVNRDNSPLHF.

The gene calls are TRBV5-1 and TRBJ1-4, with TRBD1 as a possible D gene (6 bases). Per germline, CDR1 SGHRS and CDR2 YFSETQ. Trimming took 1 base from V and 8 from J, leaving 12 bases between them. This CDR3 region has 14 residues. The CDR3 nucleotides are TGCGCCAGCAGCTTGTTACAGGGAGAGGAAAAACTGTTTTTT. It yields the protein CASSLLQGEEKLFF.

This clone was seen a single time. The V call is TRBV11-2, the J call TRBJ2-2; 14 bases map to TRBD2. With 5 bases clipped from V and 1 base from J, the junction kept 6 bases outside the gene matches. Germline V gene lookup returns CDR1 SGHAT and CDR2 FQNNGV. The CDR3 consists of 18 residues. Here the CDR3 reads CASSRLAGGILNTGELFF. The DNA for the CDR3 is TGTGCCAGCAGCCGACTAGCGGGGGGGATTTTGAACACCGGGGAGCTGTTTTTT.

CDR3 DNA: TGCGCCAGCAGCTTGGCCGTCAGGGGGAAGTCTGAAGCTTTCTTT. Translated: CASSLAVRGKSEAFF. The chain has TRBV5-1 and TRBJ1-1; 7 bases map to TRBD1. Germline assignment: CDR1 SGHRS and CDR2 YFSETQ. The V gene end was trimmed by 0 bases and the J gene end by 6 bases; junction bases not matched to a gene: 8. This CDR3 contains 15 residues.

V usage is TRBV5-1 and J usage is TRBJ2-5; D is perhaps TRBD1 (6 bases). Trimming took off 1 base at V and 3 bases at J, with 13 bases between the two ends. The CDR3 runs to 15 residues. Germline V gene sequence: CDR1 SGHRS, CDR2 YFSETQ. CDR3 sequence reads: CASSLIPRGKETQYF. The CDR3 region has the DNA TGCGCCAGCAGCTTGATTCCGAGGGGGAAAGAGACCCAGTACTTC. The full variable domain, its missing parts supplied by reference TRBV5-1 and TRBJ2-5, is KAGVTQTPRYLIKTRGQQVTLSCSPISGHRSVSWYQQTPGQGLQFLFEYFSETQRNKGNFPGRFSGRQFSNSRSEMNVSTLELGDSALYLCASSLIPRGKETQYFGPGTRLLVL.

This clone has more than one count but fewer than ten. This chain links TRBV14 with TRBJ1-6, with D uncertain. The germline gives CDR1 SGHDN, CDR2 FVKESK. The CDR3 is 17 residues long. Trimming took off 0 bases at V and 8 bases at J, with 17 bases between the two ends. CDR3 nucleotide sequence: TGTGCCAGCAGCCAAGATAGATCGAGACTGAAGGATTCACCCCTCCACTTT. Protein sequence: CASSQDRSRLKDSPLHF.

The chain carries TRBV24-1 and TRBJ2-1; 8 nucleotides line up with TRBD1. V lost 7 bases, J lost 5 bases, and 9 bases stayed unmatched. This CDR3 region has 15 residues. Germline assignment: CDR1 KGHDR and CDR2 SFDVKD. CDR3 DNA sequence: TGTGCCACCAGCGACGCCAGGGGGCGCGACAATGAGCAGTTCTTC. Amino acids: CATSDARGRDNEQFF.

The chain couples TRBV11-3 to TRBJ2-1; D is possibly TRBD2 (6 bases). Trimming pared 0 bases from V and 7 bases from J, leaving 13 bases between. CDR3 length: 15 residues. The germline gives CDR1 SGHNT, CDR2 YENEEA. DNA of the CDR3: TGTGCCAGCAGCTTAGAGGTTGGGAGGCGGAATGAGCAGTTCTTC. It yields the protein CASSLEVGRRNEQFF. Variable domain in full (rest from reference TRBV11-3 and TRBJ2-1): EAGVVQSPRYKIIEKKQPVAFWCNPISGHNTLYWYLQNLGQGPELLIRYENEEAVDDSQLPKDRFSAERLKGVDSTLKIQPAELGDSAVYLCASSLEVGRRNEQFFGPGTRLTVL.

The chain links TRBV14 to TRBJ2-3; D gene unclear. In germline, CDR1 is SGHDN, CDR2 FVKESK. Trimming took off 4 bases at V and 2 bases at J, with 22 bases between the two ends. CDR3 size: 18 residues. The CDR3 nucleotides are TGTGCCAGCAGCCGGCTAGACCTAGACCACCTATTCACAGATACGCAGTATTTT. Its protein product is CASSRLDLDHLFTDTQYF.

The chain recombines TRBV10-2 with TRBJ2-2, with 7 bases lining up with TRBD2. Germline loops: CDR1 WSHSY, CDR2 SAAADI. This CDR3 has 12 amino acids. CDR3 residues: CSVAGVTGELFF. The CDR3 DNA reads TGCTCCGTGGCGGGGGTAACCGGGGAGCTGTTTTTT.

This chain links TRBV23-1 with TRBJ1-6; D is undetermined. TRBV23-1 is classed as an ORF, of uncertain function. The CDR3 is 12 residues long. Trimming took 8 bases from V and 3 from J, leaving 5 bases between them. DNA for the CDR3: TGCGCCAGCGGGCACTATAATTCACCCCTCCACTTT. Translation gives CASGHYNSPLHF.

The CDR3 is CASSELGTGGFVGETQYF. CDR3 nucleotides: TGTGCCAGCAGTGAATTAGGGACAGGGGGCTTCGTAGGAGAGACCCAGTACTTC. The chain employs TRBV25-1 and TRBJ2-5, with 12 bases fitting TRBD1. V lost 1 base, J lost 4 bases, and 10 bases stayed unmatched. From germline, CDR1 is MGHDK and CDR2 SYGVNS. The CDR3 consists of 18 residues.

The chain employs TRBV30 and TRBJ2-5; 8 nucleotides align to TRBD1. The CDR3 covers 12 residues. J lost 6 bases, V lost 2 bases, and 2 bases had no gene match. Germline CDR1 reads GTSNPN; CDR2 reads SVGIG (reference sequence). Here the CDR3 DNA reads TGTGCCTGGAGTCGACAGGGGAAGACCCAGTACTTC. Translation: CAWSRQGKTQYF. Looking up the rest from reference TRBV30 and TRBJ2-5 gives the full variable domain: SQTIHQWPATLVQPVGSPLSLECTVEGTSNPNLYWYRQAAGRGLQLLFYSVGIGQISSEVPQNLSASRPQDRQFILSSKKLLLSDSGFYLCAWSRQGKTQYFGPGTRLLVL.